This T cell receptor (beta chain) was sequenced during a study of T cells in Graves' hyperthyroidism and ophthalmopathy. In patients aged 18 to 65, hyperthyroidism was newly diagnosed, with duration under 2 months. Study outcomes and limitations: Most clonotypes expanded in the thyroid (above 0.001) were also present in blood.

Germline V gene sequence: CDR1 MDHEN, CDR2 SYDVKM. Trimming took 3 bases from V and 2 from J, leaving 10 bases between them. The CDR3 covers 14 residues. There are many counts of this clonotype. The target antigen is unknown. RNA transcripts gave rise to amplified TCR beta CDR3 regions. TCR CDR3 regions were first amplified by RT-PCR with HTBI primers. Using its own MiXCR run on the multiplex PCR reads, TCRdb lists one record per CDR3 protein. The data hold a few hundred thousand distinct CDR3 sequences, with roughly 13% observed a single time. This TCR was recovered from a man younger than 45 with Graves' hyperthyroidism that later progressed to Graves' ophthalmopathy. V is TRBV28 and J is TRBJ1-2; TRBD1 is a possible D gene (5 bases). The sequencing sample was made of blood. As DNA, the CDR3 is TGTGCCAGCAGTTTCGGGGGTGAGAACTATGGCTACACCTTC. This codes for CASSFGGENYGYTF.